The 19 T cell receptor beta chains in this list originate from one sample, sequenced in a study of OX40 agonist ivuxolimab in advanced cancers. The assay was immunoSEQ multiplex PCR, and TCRdb's table has in-frame clones only and misses some. In the table there are about 71,000 clones, 81% of which are singletons. The sample here was CD4+ or CD8+ T cells sorted from blood, taken in a trial of the OX40 agonist ivuxolimab. All receptors come from an adult with an advanced solid tumor such as melanoma, head and neck, liver or kidney cancer.

The chain joins TRBV4-3 to TRBJ2-2; 9 positions match TRBD2. The CDR3 runs to 15 residues. V lost 4 bases to trimming and J lost 0 bases; unmatched junction nucleotides: 0. Germline-derived CDR1 and CDR2 are LGHNA and YSLEER. As DNA, the CDR3 is TGCGCCAGCAGCCGACTAGCGGCGAACACCGGGGAGCTGTTTTTT. Translating it yields CASSRLAANTGELFF.

The chain has TRBV5-1 and TRBJ2-1, with TRBD1 identical over 8 bases. CDR1 and CDR2 (germline): SGHRS, YFSETQ. The V segment lost 4 bases and the J segment 12 bases; nucleotides outside the gene matches: 18. There are 16 residues in the CDR3. Here the CDR3 DNA reads TGCGCCAGCAGCAACAGACGGGACAGGTTACCTTCAAGGCAGTTCTTC. Translating gives CASSNRRDRLPSRQFF.

The sample holds one count of this clone. V is TRBV6-1 and J is TRBJ1-4; 7 bases fit TRBD1. The CDR3 has 14 amino acids. V was clipped by 10 bases and J by 7 bases; unmatched bases: 12. Germline CDR1 reads MNHNS; CDR2 reads SASEGT. The CDR3, as DNA: TGTGCCACCCAGGGGGGGGCGCGGGCTGAAAAACTGTTTTTT. Its translation is CATQGGARAEKLFF.

The rearrangement joins TRBV11-2 to TRBJ2-1; 7 nucleotides line up with TRBD2. V lost 4 bases, J lost 5 bases, and 2 bases stayed unmatched. The CDR3 is 13 amino acids. The germline CDR1 and CDR2 sequences are SGHAT and FQNNGV. CDR3 bases: TGTGCCAGCAGCTCGGGACTACACAATGAGCAGTTCTTC. It translates to CASSSGLHNEQFF.

The rearrangement links TRBV7-2 to TRBJ1-1; no definite D call. V was pared by 3 bases and J by 4 bases, with 9 bases between. Germline V gives CDR1 SGHTA, CDR2 FQGNSA. This CDR3 is built from 13 residues. The DNA for the CDR3 is TGTGCCAGCAGCTTCAACGATATCACTGAAGCTTTCTTT. This sequence encodes CASSFNDITEAFF.

The chain joins TRBV5-5 to TRBJ1-4; tentatively, D is TRBD1 (6 bases). CDR1 is SGHKS, CDR2 YYEKEE, per germline (reference sequence). The ends were cut back, 0 bases at V and 4 bases at J, with 13 bases in the middle. The CDR3 covers 16 residues. CDR3 DNA: TGTGCCAGCAGCTTGGAGCCGACAGGTGGTAATGAAAAACTGTTTTTT. This gives the protein CASSLEPTGGNEKLFF.

V is TRBV23-1 and J is TRBJ1-3; D is unresolved. TRBV23-1 carries the ORF label, with uncertain function. This CDR3 comprises 13 residues. Trimming cost V 8 bases and J 0 bases, with 8 bases left between them. CDR3 in DNA: TGCGCCAGCCCCCCCCACTCTGGAAACACCATATATTTT. Translation: CASPPHSGNTIYF.

This chain joins TRBV9 and TRBJ2-1, with 9 bases that match TRBD2. The CDR3 covers 14 residues. J gave up 9 bases and V 1 base, and 5 bases lay outside the gene matches. The germline V gene encodes CDR1 SGDLS and CDR2 YYNGEE. The CDR3 DNA is TGTGCCAGCAGCGTAAGACTAGCGGAGGTTGAGCAGTTCTTC. Protein sequence: CASSVRLAEVEQFF.

V and J are TRBV18 and TRBJ2-3; D unresolved. This CDR3 is built from 15 residues. Germline V gives CDR1 KGHSH, CDR2 LQKENI. Trimming stripped 6 bases from V and 0 bases from J, with 13 bases between. DNA for the CDR3: TGTGCCAGCTCCCCTACCCCGACTAGCACAGATACGCAGTATTTT. Its translation is CASSPTPTSTDTQYF.

The chain combines TRBV5-1 with TRBJ1-1; D is unclear. The CDR3 is made up of 12 amino acids. Germline V gives CDR1 SGHRS, CDR2 YFSETQ. V lost 0 bases, J lost 7 bases, and 7 bases lay in between. CDR3 nucleotides: TGCGCCAGCAGCTTGGGCTACAATGAAGCTTTCTTT. Its translation is CASSLGYNEAFF.

This clone was detected only a few times. The chain has TRBV27 and TRBJ2-7; D is undetermined. Germline values: CDR1 MNHEY, CDR2 SMNVEV (reference sequence). The V end lost 8 bases, the J end lost 0 bases, and 8 bases lay between the germline ends. The CDR3 contains 12 residues. The CDR3 nucleotides are TGTGCCAGCTTTACGAGCTCCTACGAGCAGTACTTC. Translation: CASFTSSYEQYF.

The CDR3 sequence: CASSQDRRPNSPLHF. In DNA, the CDR3 is TGCGCCAGCAGCCAAGATCGACGGCCTAATTCACCCCTCCACTTT. The chain employs TRBV4-3 and TRBJ1-6; the D is unclear. This CDR3 contains 15 residues. The V gene's germline CDR1 is LGHNA and CDR2 YSLEER. V was trimmed by 0 bases and J by 6 bases, leaving 9 bases between them.

The V call is TRBV10-2, the J call TRBJ1-6; unclear D gene. V gave up 3 bases and J gave up 7 bases, with 19 bases separating them. Germline assignment: CDR1 WSHSY and CDR2 SAAADI. The CDR3 totals 17 residues. CDR3 amino acids: CASSERLLTERNSPLHF. CDR3 DNA sequence: TGCGCCAGCAGTGAACGTCTGCTGACGGAGAGGAATTCACCCCTCCACTTT.

The chain has TRBV18 and TRBJ2-7; D is possibly TRBD1 (6 bases). V gave up 6 bases and J gave up 6 bases, with 15 bases separating them. Germline V gene data show CDR1 as KGHSH and CDR2 as LQKENI. This CDR3 region has 13 residues. CDR3 amino acids: CASSQQGSGEQYF. The CDR3 DNA is TGTGCCAGCTCCCAACAGGGCTCGGGCGAGCAGTACTTC.

V gene TRBV29-1 combines with J gene TRBJ2-3; D gene unclear. Trimming removed 6 bases at V and 0 bases at J, with 7 bases between. Germline V lookup: CDR1 SQVTM, CDR2 ANQGSEA. The CDR3 covers 12 residues. CDR3 DNA sequence: TGCAGCGTAGACACTAGCACAGATACGCAGTATTTT. Its translation is CSVDTSTDTQYF.

The gene calls are TRBV18 and TRBJ2-3; D ambiguous. This CDR3 contains 14 residues. The germline V gene encodes CDR1 KGHSH and CDR2 LQKENI. V lost 3 bases to trimming and J lost 0 bases, with 7 bases between them. CDR3 region: CASSPGPSTDTQYF. The DNA for the CDR3 is TGTGCCAGCTCACCCGGACCGAGCACAGATACGCAGTATTTT.

The chain has TRBV27 and TRBJ2-7, with unresolved D. Trimming cost V 0 bases and J 0 bases, with 6 bases left between them. Per the germline V gene, CDR1 is MNHEY and CDR2 is SMNVEV (reference sequence). The length of the CDR3 is 14 residues. The CDR3 DNA sequence: TGTGCCAGCAGTTTATCGATAGACTCCTACGAGCAGTACTTC. This sequence encodes CASSLSIDSYEQYF.

This chain uses TRBV4-3 with TRBJ2-6; TRBD1 is a possible D gene (5 bases). V lost 0 bases to trimming and J lost 0 bases, with 12 bases between them. Germline V lookup: CDR1 LGHNA, CDR2 YSLEER. The CDR3 is made up of 18 amino acids. The DNA for the CDR3 is TGCGCCAGCAGCCAAGACGAGACAGCTAGCTCTGGGGCCAACGTCCTGACTTTC. Translation gives CASSQDETASSGANVLTF.

This chain uses TRBV30 with TRBJ2-3; 8 bases line up with TRBD2. CDR1 and CDR2 (germline): GTSNPN, SVGIG (reference sequence). J lost 0 bases, V lost 0 bases, and 2 bases had no gene match. The CDR3 covers 15 residues. CDR3 DNA sequence: TGTGCCTGGAGTGTACTAGCGGAAAGCACAGATACGCAGTATTTT. This translates into CAWSVLAESTDTQYF.